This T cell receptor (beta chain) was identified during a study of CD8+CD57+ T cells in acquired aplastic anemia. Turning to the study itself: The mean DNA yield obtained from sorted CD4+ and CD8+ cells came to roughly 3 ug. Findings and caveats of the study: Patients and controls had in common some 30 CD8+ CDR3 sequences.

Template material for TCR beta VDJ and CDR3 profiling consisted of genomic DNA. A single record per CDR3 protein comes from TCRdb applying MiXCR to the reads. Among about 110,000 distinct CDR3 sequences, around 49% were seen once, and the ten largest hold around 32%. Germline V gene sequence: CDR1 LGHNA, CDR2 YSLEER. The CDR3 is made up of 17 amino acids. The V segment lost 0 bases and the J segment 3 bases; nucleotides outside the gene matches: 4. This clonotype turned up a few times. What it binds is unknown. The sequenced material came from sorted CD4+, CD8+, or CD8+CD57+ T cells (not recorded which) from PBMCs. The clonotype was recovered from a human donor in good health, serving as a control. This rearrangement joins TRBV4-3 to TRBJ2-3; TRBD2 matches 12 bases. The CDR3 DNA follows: TGCGCCAGCAGCCAAGAAGCACTAGCGGGGGGTACAGATACGCAGTATTTT. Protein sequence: CASSQEALAGGTDTQYF.